Each of the 18 T cell receptor beta chains below was sequenced from the same sample in a study of shared clonotypes between healthy human individuals. Clones were read by immunoSEQ multiplex PCR, and TCRdb kept only the in-frame ones, dropping some. In the table there are approximately 500,000 clones, around 96% of which are singletons. The sample was naive CD4+ T cells sorted from blood. Specified subset: CD45RA+ positively selected. The receptors originated from a woman aged 30 to 39 in good health.

This chain uses TRBV29-1 with TRBJ2-1; either TRBD1 or TRBD2 may fit D (7 bases each). This CDR3 spans 18 amino acids. With 3 bases removed from V and 2 bases from J, the gap between germline ends came to 23 bases. CDR1 and CDR2 from the germline V gene are SQVTM and ANQGSEA. The CDR3 nucleotides are TGCAGCGTTGACAGGGGGAGCGGGATGTTGGGGACCTACAATGAGCAGTTCTTC. Encoded protein: CSVDRGSGMLGTYNEQFF.

As concerns this clone: Other DNA sequences of this sample code for an identical CDR3. V usage is TRBV5-1 and J usage is TRBJ2-1; possible D gene TRBD2, 6 bases. Germline CDR1 and CDR2: SGHRS and YFSETQ. This CDR3 contains 15 residues. Trimming left V 1 base short and J 3 bases short, with 11 bases between. CDR3 nucleotides: TGCGCCAGCAGCTTGAGTAGCGGAGGCTACAATGAGCAGTTCTTC. Its protein product is CASSLSSGGYNEQFF.

Note on this clone: The identical CDR3 is also encoded by other nucleotide sequences in the sample. This rearrangement joins TRBV18 to TRBJ1-3, with D perhaps matching TRBD1 (5 bases). Trimming shortened V by 3 bases and J by 0 bases, and 9 bases separated the two germline ends. The V gene's germline CDR1 is KGHSH and CDR2 LQKENI. The CDR3 sequence is 15 residues long. Here the CDR3 reads CASSPLGDSGNTIYF. In DNA form, the CDR3 reads TGTGCCAGCTCACCCTTGGGGGACTCTGGAAACACCATATATTTT.

The chain joins TRBV5-1 to TRBJ2-1, with 10 bases lining up with TRBD2. The V gene's germline CDR1 is SGHRS and CDR2 YFSETQ. CDR3 size: 16 residues. J was trimmed by 3 bases and V by 5 bases; bases with no gene match: 8. The CDR3 DNA reads TGCGCCAGCAGTCCCTATCTAGCGGGAGTCTACAATGAGCAGTTCTTC. This codes for CASSPYLAGVYNEQFF.

This chain links TRBV13 with TRBJ2-5, with 13 positions matching TRBD2. The CDR3 totals 17 residues. V lost 1 base to trimming and J lost 4 bases; unmatched junction nucleotides: 6. Germline CDR1 reads PRHDT; CDR2 reads FYEKMQ (reference sequence). CDR3 region: CASSLVGLAGVSETQYF. CDR3 DNA sequence: TGTGCCAGCAGCTTAGTCGGACTAGCGGGAGTTTCAGAGACCCAGTACTTC.

The rearrangement uses TRBV19 and TRBJ1-4; D gene uncertain. V shed 3 bases and J shed 4 bases, with 6 bases lying between them. CDR1 LNHDA and CDR2 SQIVND come from the germline V gene (reference sequence). This CDR3 region has 13 residues. CDR3 DNA: TGTGCCAGTAGTATCCGGTATAATGAAAAACTGTTTTTT. Its protein product is CASSIRYNEKLFF.

The J gene is TRBJ2-1, the V gene TRBV5-1; 9 bases agree with TRBD1. This CDR3 comprises 15 residues. CDR1 is SGHRS and CDR2 is YFSETQ in the germline V gene. V lost 4 bases to trimming and J lost 4 bases; unmatched junction nucleotides: 6. The CDR3 here is CASSNGTGPYNEQFF. Written as DNA, the CDR3 is TGCGCCAGCAGCAACGGGACAGGGCCTTACAATGAGCAGTTCTTC.

This sequence joins TRBV19 and TRBJ2-7; TRBD2 agrees at 9 bases. Germline CDR1 and CDR2: LNHDA and SQIVND (reference sequence). This CDR3 is built from 14 residues. V shed 6 bases, J shed 4 bases, and the junction held 7 bases outside the gene matches. The CDR3 bases are TGTGCCAGTAGATCCGTTAGCGGGAGATACGAGCAGTACTTC. Its translation is CASRSVSGRYEQYF.

The genes are TRBV6-4 and TRBJ2-1, with 11 bases that match TRBD2. The CDR3 extends over 16 amino acids. The V gene's germline CDR1 is MRHNA and CDR2 SNTAGT. The V segment lost 0 bases and the J segment 8 bases; nucleotides outside the gene matches: 6. The CDR3: CASSDSPGTSGDEQFF. As DNA, the CDR3 is TGTGCCAGCAGTGACTCGCCCGGGACTAGCGGCGATGAGCAGTTCTTC.

The V and J genes are TRBV15 and TRBJ2-1; perhaps D is TRBD1 or TRBD2 (5 bases each). There are 13 residues in the CDR3. The germline V and J ends were trimmed by 3 bases and 11 bases, with 14 bases remaining between them. In germline, CDR1 is LNHNV, CDR2 YYDKDF (reference sequence). The CDR3 is CATSSERGTQQFF. CDR3 nucleotide sequence: TGTGCCACCAGCAGCGAGAGGGGTACGCAGCAGTTCTTC.

The chain has TRBV27 and TRBJ1-6, with a weak D call TRBD1 (5 bases). The germline V and J ends were trimmed by 2 bases and 8 bases, with 19 bases remaining between them. Germline CDR1 reads MNHEY; CDR2 reads SMNVEV (reference sequence). CDR3 size: 17 residues. Here the CDR3 reads CASSLRLQGAPYSPLHF. The CDR3 nucleotides are TGTGCCAGCAGTTTACGGTTGCAGGGAGCCCCCTATTCACCCCTCCACTTT.

A word on this clone: Other DNA sequences within the sample encode an identical CDR3. The chain combines TRBV7-9 with TRBJ1-3, with D unresolved. Germline CDR1 and CDR2: SEHNR and FQNEAQ (reference sequence). V lost 3 bases and J 3 bases, leaving 3 bases between the germline ends. This CDR3 is 12 amino acids long. The DNA of the CDR3 is TGTGCCAGCAGCTTTGGTGGAAACACCATATATTTT. The encoded protein is CASSFGGNTIYF.

V and J are TRBV6-1 and TRBJ1-4; possible D gene TRBD1, 5 bases. This CDR3 has 14 residues. Germline CDR1 reads MNHNS; CDR2 reads SASEGT. V was shortened by 4 bases and J by 1 base, with 7 bases between the two germline ends. The chain's CDR3 is CASSGTITNEKLFF. In DNA form, the CDR3 reads TGTGCCAGCAGTGGGACAATAACTAATGAAAAACTGTTTTTT.

The rearrangement links TRBV6-1 to TRBJ2-3; D unresolved. CDR1 is MNHNS and CDR2 is SASEGT in the germline V gene. V was trimmed by 1 base and J by 3 bases, leaving 11 bases between them. The CDR3 contains 15 residues. CDR3 protein: CASSEGWRWTDTQYF. The CDR3 bases are TGTGCCAGCAGTGAAGGATGGCGGTGGACAGATACGCAGTATTTT.

This chain joins TRBV27 and TRBJ1-1; 11 nucleotides match TRBD1. Per germline, CDR1 MNHEY and CDR2 SMNVEV (reference sequence). V lost 9 bases and J lost 6; bases outside the gene matches: 6. The CDR3 extends over 13 amino acids. CDR3: CASRDRGKAEAFF. The CDR3 DNA follows: TGTGCCAGTCGGGACAGGGGGAAGGCTGAAGCTTTCTTT.

The chain couples TRBV18 to TRBJ2-7; D is undetermined. From germline, CDR1 is KGHSH and CDR2 LQKENI. Trimming left V 0 bases short and J 2 bases short, with 8 bases between. The CDR3 totals 14 residues. The CDR3 is CASSPPDHPYEQYF. CDR3 DNA: TGTGCCAGCTCACCACCGGATCACCCCTACGAGCAGTACTTC.

The V call is TRBV28, the J call TRBJ1-2; D is undetermined. Germline lookup yields CDR1 MDHEN and CDR2 SYDVKM. With 4 bases removed from V and 2 bases from J, the gap between germline ends came to 17 bases. This CDR3 region has 16 residues. The CDR3 sequence is CASSSGLGGKNYGYTF. CDR3 coding DNA: TGTGCCAGCAGTTCAGGCTTGGGCGGAAAGAACTATGGCTACACCTTC.

J is TRBJ2-3 and V is TRBV7-3; D might be TRBD2 (6 bases). Germline lookup yields CDR1 SGHTA and CDR2 FQGTGA. This CDR3 comprises 16 residues. V was shortened by 3 bases and J by 2 bases, with 15 bases between the two germline ends. The CDR3 region is CASSFGGAAYTDTQYF. The CDR3 nucleotides read TGTGCCAGCAGCTTTGGCGGGGCCGCCTACACAGATACGCAGTATTTT.